This entry lists 4 T cell receptor beta chains sequenced from one sample in a study of cytomegalovirus exposure and HLA in healthy donors. It was with 60 Vbeta and 13 Jbeta primers that the PCR ran. TCRdb's copy holds only in-frame clones and misses some; the assay was immunoSEQ multiplex PCR. The sample consists of over 150,000 clones, roughly 78% of them appearing once. Sequencing was done on a sample of PBMCs. These receptors all stem from a man aged 35 to 55 in good health and CMV-seronegative.

This sequence joins TRBV15 and TRBJ2-3, with D perhaps TRBD2 (5 bases). The V end lost 1 base, the J end lost 6 bases, and 14 bases lay between the germline ends. Looked up from germline, CDR1 is LNHNV and CDR2 is YYDKDF (reference sequence). The CDR3 runs 15 residues. This chain's CDR3 is CATSRALDERDTQYF. The CDR3 DNA is TGTGCCACCAGCAGAGCCCTGGACGAGCGGGATACGCAGTATTTT.

The chain has TRBV7-2 and TRBJ2-2; a possible D gene is TRBD2 (6 bases). The V end was cut by 1 base, the J end by 5 bases, with 11 bases between. CDR1 SGHTA and CDR2 FQGNSA come from the germline V gene. The CDR3 sequence is 15 residues long. The CDR3 sequence is CASSLVLSGTGELFF. CDR3 nucleotide sequence: TGTGCCAGCAGCTTAGTTTTAAGCGGGACCGGGGAGCTGTTTTTT.

V is TRBV18 and J is TRBJ2-1, with D perhaps matching TRBD2 (5 bases). Germline V gene sequence: CDR1 KGHSH, CDR2 LQKENI. The CDR3 is made up of 14 amino acids. V lost 6 bases, J lost 6 bases, and 15 bases lay in between. The CDR3 loop reads CASSEDSVRNEQFF. The CDR3 DNA follows: TGTGCCAGCTCCGAGGACTCAGTACGCAATGAGCAGTTCTTC.

The rearrangement links TRBV13 to TRBJ2-5; possible D gene TRBD2, 7 bases. The CDR3 spans 14 residues. Per the germline V gene, CDR1 is PRHDT and CDR2 is FYEKMQ (reference sequence). The V end was cut by 5 bases, the J end by 5 bases, with 15 bases between. The CDR3 DNA reads TGTGCCAGCAGCATCCCGGGGGGCCGGGAGACCCAGTACTTC. It specifies CASSIPGGRETQYF.